A selection of T cell receptor beta chains follows, all from one sample in a study of blood T cell repertoires in COVID-19. The assay was immunoSEQ multiplex PCR, and TCRdb's table has in-frame clones only and misses some. The data show roughly 130,000 clones, over 75% seen once. Sequenced sample: peripheral blood. These receptors were collected from an older woman with acute or convalescent COVID-19. Each CDR3 is given with its conserved first and last residue. The order of the fields is J gene, clone size, D gene, V gene, CDR3 DNA, CDR3 protein. D genes are given only for firm matches. Only part of the rows carry a size: once, few, many, or a class if the clone is expanded.

>TRBJ2-2|-|-|TRBV16
TGTGCCAGCAGCCAATCGAAATCGGCAGGGGCCGGGGAGCTGTTTTTT
CASSQSKSAGAGELFF
>TRBJ1-3|-|-|TRBV25-1
TGTGCCAGCAGTGGTACCAACAGGGCTGGAAACACCATATATTTT
CASSGTNRAGNTIYF
>TRBJ2-5|-|-|TRBV2
TGTGCCAGCAGACCCGGGACTCCCGGGGAGACCCAGTACTTC
CASRPGTPGETQYF
>TRBJ2-5|-|-|TRBV27
TGTGCCAGCAGTCTTCTACTACGGGCCCAGTACTTC
CASSLLLRAQYF
>TRBJ2-1|-|TRBD2|TRBV19
TGTGCCAGTAGTATTATTGGCGGTGGGACTAGCGGGAGTGAGCAGTTCTTC
CASSIIGGGTSGSEQFF
>TRBJ1-3|-|-|TRBV3-1/TRBV3-2
TGTGCCAGCAGCCCCGAAGGACAGCTTGGAAACACCATATATTTT
CASSPEGQLGNTIYF
>TRBJ1-6|-|TRBD1|TRBV24-1
TGTGCCACCCCCCCCGGAGGGGGCTGCAATTCACCCCTCCACTTT
CATPPGGGCNSPLHF
>TRBJ1-2|once|-|TRBV29-1
TGCAGCGGGCAGGCTTCCTATGGCTACACCTTC
CSGQASYGYTF
>TRBJ1-5|-|TRBD1|TRBV6-5
TGTGCCAGCAAACCACAGGGGAATCAGCCCCAGCATTTT
CASKPQGNQPQHF
>TRBJ2-5|-|-|TRBV5-1
TGCGCCAGCAGCTTAATAGGGGGTAGGGAGACCCAGTACTTC
CASSLIGGRETQYF
>TRBJ1-2|-|TRBD1|TRBV7-3
TGTGCCAGCAGCTCCCGACAGGGGGCCGCCTACACCTTC
CASSSRQGAAYTF
>TRBJ2-1|-|TRBD2|TRBV18
TGTGCCAGCTCACCACGACTAGCGGGAGGGGACTACAATGAGCAGTTCTTC
CASSPRLAGGDYNEQFF